This TCR beta chain was recovered during a study of blood T cell repertoires in COVID-19. Looking at the study overall: PBMCs, B-cell-depleted T cells, or T cells provided the cDNA or gDNA that made up the material.

The J segment lost 2 bases and the V segment lost 4 bases, leaving 7 bases of the junction unmatched. This CDR3 is built from 15 residues. Germline V gives CDR1 SGHTA, CDR2 FQGNSA. Study processing details: Amplification of reference gene primers was used by the study to estimate nucleated cell counts. Here immunoSEQ multiplex PCR was the method, and the copy in TCRdb shows in-frame clones only, minus some. That table is the source of V, J and clone size, and D and trimming were worked out from the DNA. The table lists just over 90,000 clones, 85% to 90% of them singletons. The chain uses TRBV7-2 and TRBJ2-7; 8 nucleotides match TRBD2. Sequenced material: peripheral blood. The source of this sequence is a human donor with active COVID-19. The donor label of this sample is uncertain. The CDR3 DNA follows: TGTGCCAGCAGCTCCACGGGGGGGCCTACCTACGAGCAGTACTTC. Amino acids: CASSSTGGPTYEQYF.